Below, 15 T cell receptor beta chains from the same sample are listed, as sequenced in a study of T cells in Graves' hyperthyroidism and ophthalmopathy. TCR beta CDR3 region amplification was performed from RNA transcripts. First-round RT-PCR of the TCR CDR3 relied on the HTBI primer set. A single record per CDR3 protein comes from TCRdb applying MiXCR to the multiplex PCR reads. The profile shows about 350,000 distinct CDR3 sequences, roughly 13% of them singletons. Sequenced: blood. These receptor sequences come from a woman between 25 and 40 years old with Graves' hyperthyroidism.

CDR3 DNA sequence: TGCAGTGCTAGAGCCTTGACAGGGCATGGCTACACCTTC. Protein product: CSARALTGHGYTF. The rearrangement links TRBV20-1 to TRBJ1-2; 7 nucleotides align to TRBD1. Per germline, CDR1 DFQATT and CDR2 SNEGSKA (reference sequence). V lost 1 base and J lost 6; bases outside the gene matches: 5. This CDR3 comprises 13 residues.

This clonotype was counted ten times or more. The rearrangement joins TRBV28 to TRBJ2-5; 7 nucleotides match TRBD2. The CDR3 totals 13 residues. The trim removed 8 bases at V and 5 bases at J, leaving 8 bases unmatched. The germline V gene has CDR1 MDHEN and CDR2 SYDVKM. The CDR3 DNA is TGTGCCAGCCAGGGACTACCCAGGGAGACCCAGTACTTC. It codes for CASQGLPRETQYF.

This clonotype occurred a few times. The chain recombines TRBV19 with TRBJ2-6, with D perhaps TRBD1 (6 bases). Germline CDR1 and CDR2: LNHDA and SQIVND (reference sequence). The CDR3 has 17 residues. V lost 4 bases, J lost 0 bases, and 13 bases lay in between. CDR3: CASSTQGTGSGANVLTF. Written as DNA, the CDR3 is TGTGCCAGTAGTACGCAGGGGACCGGCTCTGGGGCCAACGTCCTGACTTTC.

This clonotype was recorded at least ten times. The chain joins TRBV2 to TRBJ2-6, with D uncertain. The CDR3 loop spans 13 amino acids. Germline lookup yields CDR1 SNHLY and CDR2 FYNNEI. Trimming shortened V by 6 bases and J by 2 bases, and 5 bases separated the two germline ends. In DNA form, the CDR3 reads TGTGCCAGCAGCAGAGCTGGGGCCAACGTCCTGACTTTC. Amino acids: CASSRAGANVLTF.

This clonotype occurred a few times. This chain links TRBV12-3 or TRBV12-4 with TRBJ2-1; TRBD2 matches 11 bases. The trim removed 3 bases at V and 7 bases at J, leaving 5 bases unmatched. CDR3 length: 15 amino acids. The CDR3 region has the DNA TGTGCCAGCAGTTTTCGGACTAGCGGGTATAATGAGCAGTTCTTC. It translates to CASSFRTSGYNEQFF.

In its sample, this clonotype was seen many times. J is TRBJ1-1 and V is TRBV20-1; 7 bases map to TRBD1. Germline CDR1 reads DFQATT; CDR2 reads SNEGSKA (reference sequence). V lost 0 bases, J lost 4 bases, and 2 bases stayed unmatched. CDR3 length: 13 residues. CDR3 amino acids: CSAREHRGTEAFF. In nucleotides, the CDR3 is TGCAGTGCTAGAGAACACAGGGGCACTGAAGCTTTCTTT.

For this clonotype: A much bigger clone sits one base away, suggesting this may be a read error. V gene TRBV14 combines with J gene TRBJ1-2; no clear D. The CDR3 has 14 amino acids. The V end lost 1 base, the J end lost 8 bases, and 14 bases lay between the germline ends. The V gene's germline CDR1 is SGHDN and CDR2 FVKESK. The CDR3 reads CASSQGNSLGGYTF. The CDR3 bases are TGTGCCAGCAGCCAAGGAAACTCCCTCGGGGGCTACACCTTC.

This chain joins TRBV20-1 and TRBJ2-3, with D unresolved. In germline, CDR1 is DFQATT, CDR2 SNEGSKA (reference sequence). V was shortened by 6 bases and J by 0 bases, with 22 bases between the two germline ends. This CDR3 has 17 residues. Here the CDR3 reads CSASPPTFSTSTDTQYF. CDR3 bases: TGCAGTGCGAGCCCCCCGACTTTCTCTACTAGCACAGATACGCAGTATTTT.

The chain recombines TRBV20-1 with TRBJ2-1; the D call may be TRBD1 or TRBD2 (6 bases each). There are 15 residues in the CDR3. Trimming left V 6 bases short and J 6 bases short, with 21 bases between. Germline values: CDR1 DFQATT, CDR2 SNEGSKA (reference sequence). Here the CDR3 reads CSAFDPVGGRNEQFF. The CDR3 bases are TGCAGTGCCTTCGACCCGGTCGGGGGCCGCAATGAGCAGTTCTTC.

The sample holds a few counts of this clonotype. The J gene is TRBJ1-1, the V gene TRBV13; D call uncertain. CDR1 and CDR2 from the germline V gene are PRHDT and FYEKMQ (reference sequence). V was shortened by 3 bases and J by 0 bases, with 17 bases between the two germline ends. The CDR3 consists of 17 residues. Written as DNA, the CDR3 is TGTGCCAGCAGCTTGTCAGTGGGAGGTTCAATGAACACTGAAGCTTTCTTT. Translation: CASSLSVGGSMNTEAFF.

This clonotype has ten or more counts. This chain's CDR3 is CASSGTRGTDEAFF. The CDR3 DNA sequence: TGTGCCAGCAGTGGAACCAGGGGTACGGACGAAGCTTTCTTT. J is TRBJ1-1 and V is TRBV6-1, with a possible D match to TRBD1 (6 bases). The CDR3 consists of 14 residues. Germline-derived CDR1 and CDR2 are MNHNS and SASEGT. V was pared by 4 bases and J by 8 bases, with 17 bases between.

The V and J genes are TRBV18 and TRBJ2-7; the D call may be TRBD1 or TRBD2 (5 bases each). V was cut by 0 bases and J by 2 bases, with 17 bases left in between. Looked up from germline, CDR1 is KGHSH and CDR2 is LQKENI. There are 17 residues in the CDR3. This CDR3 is CASSPPGGSLGPYEQYF. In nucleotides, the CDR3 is TGTGCCAGCTCACCACCGGGCGGTTCCCTGGGACCCTACGAGCAGTACTTC.

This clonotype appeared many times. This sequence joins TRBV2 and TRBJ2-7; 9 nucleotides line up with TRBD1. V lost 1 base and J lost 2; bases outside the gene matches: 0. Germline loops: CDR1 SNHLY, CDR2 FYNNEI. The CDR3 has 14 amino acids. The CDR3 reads CASSEGTGAYEQYF. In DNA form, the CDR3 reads TGTGCCAGCAGTGAAGGGACAGGGGCCTACGAGCAGTACTTC.

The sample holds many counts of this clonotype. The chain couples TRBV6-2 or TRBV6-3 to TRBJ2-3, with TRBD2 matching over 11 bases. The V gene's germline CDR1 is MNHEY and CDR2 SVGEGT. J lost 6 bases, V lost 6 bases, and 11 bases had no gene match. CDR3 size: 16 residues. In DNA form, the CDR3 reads TGTGCCAGCAGCGAGACTAGCGGGATGCAACTCGATACGCAGTATTTT. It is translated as CASSETSGMQLDTQYF.

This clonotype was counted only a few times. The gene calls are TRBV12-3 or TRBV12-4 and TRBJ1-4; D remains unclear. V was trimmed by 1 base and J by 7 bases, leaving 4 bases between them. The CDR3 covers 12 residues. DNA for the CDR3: TGTGCCAGCAGTTTAGTGGGTGAAAAACTGTTTTTT. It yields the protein CASSLVGEKLFF.